This record covers a single T cell receptor beta chain. Its antigen is unknown. Sequenced by immunoSEQ multiplex PCR; TCRdb stores in-frame clones only, minus some. Of about 65,000 clones listed, 80% to 90% were seen once; the top ten hold roughly 4%. The J segment lost 2 bases and the V segment lost 3 bases, leaving 8 bases of the junction unmatched. Looked up from germline, CDR1 is SGHRS and CDR2 is YFSETQ. The CDR3 consists of 17 residues. The data derive from a study of a mutant IDH1 vaccine in newly diagnosed glioma. Study in general: Most patients had received both radiotherapy and temozolomide, the prior options being radiotherapy, temozolomide, or both.

Time point in this sample: week 23, last vaccination. A 20-mer mutant IDH1 peptide at 300 ug was injected subcutaneously with topical imiquimod. Specimen: PBMCs, collected from a glioma patient whose treatment included an IDH1 peptide vaccine. The clonotype comes from a man aged 25 to 40 with glioma. The V call is TRBV5-1, the J call TRBJ2-3; 11 nucleotides align to TRBD2. The DNA for the CDR3 is TGCGCCAGCAGCTGGACACGGACTAGCGGGTCCACAGATACGCAGTATTTT. Translation: CASSWTRTSGSTDTQYF.